The 20 T cell receptor beta chains below all came from one sample that was sequenced in a study of PD-1 blockade in classical Hodgkin lymphoma (dated by TCRdb to 2018 to 2020). The method was the immunoSEQ multiplex PCR assay. TCRdb re-hosts the immuneACCESS table, in-frame sequences only. Its copies lack some clones; in the studies checked, an unresolved V gene accounts for under half of them, and the cause for the rest is not known. The sample records 60,000 to 75,000 clones, roughly nine tenths of which are singletons. The ten largest clones add up to 9.7% of the sample. In light of the paper, this sample's time point label describes: cycle 1 day 1 (C1D1), immediately before nivolumab initiation. Relapse after autologous stem cell transplantation had occurred in all trial patients, and cohorts A, B and C were distinguished by prior brentuximab vedotin exposure. Source: peripheral blood mononuclear cells (PBMCs), taken at baseline. These receptors were collected from a human donor with classical Hodgkin lymphoma.

The chain links TRBV11-2 to TRBJ2-7; TRBD2 aligns across 7 bases. With 1 base clipped from V and 2 bases from J, the junction kept 8 bases outside the gene matches. This CDR3 contains 16 residues. Germline CDR1 SGHAT, CDR2 FQNNGV. In DNA, the CDR3 is TGTGCCAGCAGCTTAGGTGGCTCCGGGACTACCTACGAGCAGTACTTC. Its translation is CASSLGGSGTTYEQYF.

The chain has TRBV6-5 and TRBJ2-1; 8 positions agree with TRBD2. CDR1 and CDR2 (germline): MNHEY, SVGAGI. The CDR3 extends over 15 amino acids. V lost 5 bases and J lost 7; bases outside the gene matches: 10. CDR3 in DNA: TGTGCCAGCAGTCGACTCGGGGCTAGCGGGAATGAGCAGTTCTTC. It codes for CASSRLGASGNEQFF.

The chain recombines TRBV28 with TRBJ2-7; 10 bases agree with TRBD2. This CDR3 has 16 amino acids. J gave up 0 bases and V 2 bases, and 4 bases lay outside the gene matches. Germline V lookup: CDR1 MDHEN, CDR2 SYDVKM. The CDR3 spells CASSLASGSFSYEQYF. CDR3 coding DNA: TGTGCCAGCAGTTTAGCTAGCGGGAGCTTCTCCTACGAGCAGTACTTC.

The chain employs TRBV7-9 and TRBJ2-5, with 7 bases fitting TRBD1. The assigned J gene may be wrong: the sequence end matches TRBJ2-7 better. The CDR3 has 15 amino acids. Germline V lookup: CDR1 SEHNR, CDR2 FQNEAQ (reference sequence). The CDR3 DNA reads TGTGCCAGCAGCAAAACAGGGGCGACCTCCTACGAGCAGTACTTC. Protein sequence: CASSKTGATSYEQYF.

The J gene is TRBJ2-1, the V gene TRBV7-6; perhaps D is TRBD1 or TRBD2 (7 bases each). CDR3 size: 16 residues. Germline values: CDR1 SGHVS, CDR2 FNYEAQ. Trimming shortened V by 5 bases and J by 7 bases, and 21 bases separated the two germline ends. CDR3 sequence: CASSPGGEIPVNEQFF. The CDR3 DNA follows: TGTGCCAGCAGCCCAGGGGGGGAGATCCCCGTTAATGAGCAGTTCTTC.

The genes are TRBV28 and TRBJ1-1, with TRBD1 as a possible D gene (5 bases). The length of the CDR3 is 14 residues. Trimming pared 2 bases from V and 1 base from J, leaving 8 bases between. Looked up from germline, CDR1 is MDHEN and CDR2 is SYDVKM. CDR3 sequence reads: CASSLPGANTEAFF. The DNA for the CDR3 is TGTGCCAGCAGTTTACCTGGGGCGAACACTGAAGCTTTCTTT.

This chain uses TRBV6-5 with TRBJ2-5; no clear D. The CDR3 sequence is 12 residues long. CDR1 MNHEY and CDR2 SVGAGI come from the germline V gene. V dropped 5 bases and J dropped 3 bases, with 7 bases sitting between them. CDR3 sequence: CASSRNKETQYF. CDR3 DNA sequence: TGTGCCAGCAGTAGAAATAAAGAGACCCAGTACTTC.

CDR3 DNA sequence: TGTGCCAGCAGTTATGGGACAGAAAACACCGGGGAGCTGTTTTTT. The encoded protein is CASSYGTENTGELFF. V gene TRBV19 combines with J gene TRBJ2-2; 7 bases fit TRBD1. The CDR3 covers 15 residues. In germline, CDR1 is LNHDA, CDR2 SQIVND (reference sequence). V shed 9 bases and J 2 bases; nucleotides not matched to a gene: 9.

The J gene is TRBJ2-3, the V gene TRBV29-1, with 10 bases fitting TRBD2. Germline V gene lookup returns CDR1 SQVTM and CDR2 ANQGSEA. The junction had 3 bases not matched to a gene; V was cut back by 5 bases and J by 1 base. This CDR3 comprises 14 residues. The CDR3 reads CSVRTSGGTDTQYF. CDR3 in DNA: TGCAGCGTTAGGACTAGCGGAGGCACAGATACGCAGTATTTT.

This chain uses TRBV19 with TRBJ1-1, with D uncertain. V was shortened by 1 base and J by 5 bases, with 14 bases between the two germline ends. Germline V CDR1 and CDR2: LNHDA, SQIVND (reference sequence). CDR3 size: 15 residues. CDR3 nucleotides: TGTGCCAGTAGTATAGTAAGGGCAGGTTTAACTGAAGCTTTCTTT. Translating gives CASSIVRAGLTEAFF. The full variable domain, rest sourced from reference TRBV19 and TRBJ1-1, is DGGITQSPKYLFRKEGQNVTLSCEQNLNHDAMYWYRQDPGQGLRLIYYSQIVNDFQKGDIAEGYSVSREKKESFPLTVTSAQKNPTAFYLCASSIVRAGLTEAFFGQGTRLTVV.

This clone was counted once. The chain carries TRBV19 and TRBJ1-6; 8 bases line up with TRBD1. CDR3 length: 13 residues. Germline values: CDR1 LNHDA, CDR2 SQIVND (reference sequence). V gave up 8 bases and J gave up 9 bases; unmatched junction bases: 6. CDR3 coding DNA: TGTGCCAGTCGGACAGGGAACGGTTCACCCCTCCACTTT. It is translated as CASRTGNGSPLHF.

This rearrangement joins TRBV7-9 to TRBJ2-2, with D uncertain. With 5 bases removed from V and 3 bases from J, the gap between germline ends came to 13 bases. CDR3 length equals 15 residues. The germline CDR1 and CDR2 sequences are SEHNR and FQNEAQ (reference sequence). CDR3 coding DNA: TGTGCCAGCAGCCCCCCCCTAGAATACACCGGGGAGCTGTTTTTT. This codes for CASSPPLEYTGELFF.

The chain uses TRBV18 and TRBJ1-1, with 7 positions matching TRBD1. This CDR3 region has 14 residues. Germline-derived CDR1 and CDR2 are KGHSH and LQKENI. V dropped 5 bases and J dropped 1; count of bases not matched to a gene: 4. This chain's CDR3 is CASSSTGPNTEAFF. The CDR3 nucleotides are TGTGCCAGCTCATCGACAGGGCCGAACACTGAAGCTTTCTTT.

The V call is TRBV5-1, the J call TRBJ2-3, with 8 bases that match TRBD2. V was pared by 7 bases and J by 0 bases, with 7 bases of the junction left unmatched. Germline assignment: CDR1 SGHRS and CDR2 YFSETQ. The CDR3 is made up of 15 amino acids. The CDR3 loop reads CASGTSGLSTDTQYF. In DNA form, the CDR3 reads TGCGCCAGCGGTACTAGCGGCCTTAGCACAGATACGCAGTATTTT.

The chain is built from TRBV5-1 and TRBJ2-1; no clear D gene. The CDR3 has 14 amino acids. Germline CDR1 reads SGHRS; CDR2 reads YFSETQ. The V end was cut by 0 bases, the J end by 4 bases, with 8 bases between. This chain's CDR3 is CASSLAQRYNEQFF. The CDR3, as DNA: TGCGCCAGCAGCTTGGCTCAGAGGTACAATGAGCAGTTCTTC.

The V gene is TRBV14, the J gene TRBJ2-7; TRBD1 might be the D (6 bases). The CDR3 has 16 amino acids. CDR1 and CDR2 (germline): SGHDN, FVKESK. V was clipped by 1 base and J by 5 bases, with 18 bases between them. CDR3 protein: CASSQGQGQGVHEQYF. CDR3 nucleotides: TGTGCCAGCAGCCAAGGCCAGGGGCAGGGAGTCCACGAGCAGTACTTC. The complete variable domain, with remaining parts taken from reference TRBV14 and TRBJ2-7, reads EAGVTQFPSHSVIEKGQTVTLRCDPISGHDNLYWYRRVMGKEIKFLLHFVKESKQDESGMPNNRFLAERTGGTYSTLKVQPAELEDSGVYFCASSQGQGQGVHEQYFGPGTRLTVT.

The genes are TRBV7-6 and TRBJ1-1; 8 bases align to TRBD1. This CDR3 comprises 16 residues. V lost 1 base, J lost 4 bases, and 8 bases stayed unmatched. CDR1 is SGHVS and CDR2 is FNYEAQ in the germline V gene. The CDR3 DNA is TGTGCCAGCAGCTTAGTTCCAGGGGGCTTGGGCACTGAAGCTTTCTTT. It specifies CASSLVPGGLGTEAFF.

This rearrangement joins TRBV4-2 to TRBJ2-4; 10 nucleotides align to TRBD1. Germline-derived CDR1 and CDR2 are LGHNA and YNFKEQ. V gave up 4 bases and J gave up 5 bases; unmatched junction bases: 11. CDR3 size: 17 residues. CDR3 nucleotides: TGTGCCAGCAGCCGAAGCGGGACAGGGGTATATGAAAACATTCAGTACTTC. Translation gives CASSRSGTGVYENIQYF.

This clone is a singleton in its sample. The chain recombines TRBV19 with TRBJ1-2; D unresolved. Germline loops: CDR1 LNHDA, CDR2 SQIVND (reference sequence). The CDR3 is made up of 12 amino acids. V was shortened by 5 bases and J by 3 bases, with 7 bases between the two germline ends. The CDR3 DNA is TGTGCCAGTAGTTGGGCGGACTATGGCTACACCTTC. Its translation: CASSWADYGYTF.

The chain uses TRBV4-2 and TRBJ2-5, with 7 bases matching TRBD2. Germline V gene sequence: CDR1 LGHNA, CDR2 YNFKEQ. The V segment lost 2 bases and the J segment 4 bases; nucleotides outside the gene matches: 1. This CDR3 comprises 13 residues. The CDR3 region has the DNA TGTGCCAGCAGCCAATCGGGAGGAGAGACCCAGTACTTC. This encodes CASSQSGGETQYF.